The 9 T cell receptor beta chains presented below share a single source sample, sequenced in a study of PD-L1 blockade in urothelial cancer. Indicated time point: peripheral blood 6 weeks after treatment start. Sequenced by immunoSEQ multiplex PCR; TCRdb stores in-frame clones only, minus some. Of some 120,000 clones listed, roughly 90% are singletons. This sample comprised PBMCs, obtained around atezolizumab (anti-PD-L1) treatment. Receptors were obtained from a man aged 55 to 69 with urothelial cancer.

The CDR3 DNA reads TGTGCCAGCAGCTTACTTCCGGGACATGGGAACACTGAAGCTTTCTTT. Its protein product is CASSLLPGHGNTEAFF. The rearrangement joins TRBV11-2 to TRBJ1-1; perhaps TRBD1 as D (6 bases). Trimming removed 2 bases at V and 1 base at J, with 14 bases between. The germline V gene encodes CDR1 SGHAT and CDR2 FQNNGV. This CDR3 has 16 amino acids.

V is TRBV10-3 and J is TRBJ2-7; TRBD2 matches 9 bases. Per germline, CDR1 ENHRY and CDR2 SYGVKD. The J segment lost 4 bases and the V segment lost 2 bases, leaving 6 bases of the junction unmatched. There are 15 residues in the CDR3. The DNA of the CDR3 is TGTGCCATCAGTGAGCCGGGACTAGCAGAATACGAGCAGTACTTC. Its protein product is CAISEPGLAEYEQYF.

The chain recombines TRBV7-2 with TRBJ2-7; D possibly corresponds to TRBD1 (6 bases). Deletions cut 1 base from V and 4 bases from J, with 11 bases between. This CDR3 region has 14 residues. Germline values: CDR1 SGHTA, CDR2 FQGNSA. The CDR3 coding sequence is TGTGCCAGCAGCTTAGACCTGACAGGTTACGAGCAGTACTTC. Amino acids: CASSLDLTGYEQYF. The variable domain in full, with the rest retrieved from reference TRBV7-2 and TRBJ2-7, is GAGVSQSPSNKVTEKGKDVELRCDPISGHTALYWYRQSLGQGLEFLIYFQGNSAPDKSGLPSDRFSAERTGGSVSTLTIQRTQQEDSAVYLCASSLDLTGYEQYFGPGTRLTVT.

This clone showed up just once. The chain joins TRBV21-1 to TRBJ1-4; the table assigns TRBD1, which was not confirmed against the DNA. TRBV21-1 is reported as a pseudogene. The CDR3 totals 16 residues. The CDR3 DNA reads as TGTGCCAGCCCGGTGACAGCCGTGGCAACTAATGAAAAACTGTTTTTT. Amino acid sequence: CASPVTAVATNEKLFF.

The chain employs TRBV6-1 and TRBJ2-3; 10 bases match TRBD2. The V gene end was trimmed by 6 bases and the J gene end by 12 bases; junction bases not matched to a gene: 15. Germline assignment: CDR1 MNHNS and CDR2 SASEGT. The CDR3 runs 15 residues. The CDR3 sequence: CASSPSRLAGVQQYF. The DNA for the CDR3 is TGTGCCAGCAGCCCAAGCCGTCTAGCGGGAGTACAACAGTATTTT.

This chain links TRBV12-5 with TRBJ1-2; D may be TRBD1 (6 bases). Germline V gene data show CDR1 as LGHNT and CDR2 as FRNRAP. V was cut by 2 bases and J by 4 bases, with 14 bases left in between. This CDR3 is built from 15 residues. This CDR3 reads CASGLSRGFSYGYTF. The CDR3 nucleotides are TGTGCTAGTGGTTTGTCCAGGGGTTTTAGCTATGGCTACACCTTC.

CDR3 loop: CASSLRQGQRNTIYF. DNA for the CDR3: TGTGCCAGCAGCTTAAGACAGGGTCAAAGAAACACCATATATTTT. V usage is TRBV11-2 and J usage is TRBJ1-3, with TRBD1 identical over 7 bases. Germline V gene sequence: CDR1 SGHAT, CDR2 FQNNGV. V lost 2 bases and J lost 5; bases outside the gene matches: 6. The CDR3 runs to 15 residues.

Only a few counts were recorded for this clone. The chain joins TRBV6-5 to TRBJ2-3; no clear D gene. In germline, CDR1 is MNHEY, CDR2 SVGAGI. Trimming shortened V by 0 bases and J by 0 bases, and 10 bases separated the two germline ends. The CDR3 length is 16 residues. In nucleotides, the CDR3 is TGTGCCAGCAGTTACTCAACGGCGACTAGCACAGATACGCAGTATTTT. It codes for CASSYSTATSTDTQYF.

The table lists this clone with a few counts. Other nucleotide sequences in the sample specify the same CDR3. The chain has TRBV5-4 and TRBJ2-4; D possibly corresponds to TRBD1 (5 bases). V lost 3 bases and J 7 bases, leaving 11 bases between the germline ends. The CDR3 extends over 13 amino acids. In germline, CDR1 is SGHNT, CDR2 YYREEE (reference sequence). In nucleotides, the CDR3 is TGTGCCAGCAGCTCTCAGGGCGCGAACATTCAGTACTTC. Amino acid sequence: CASSSQGANIQYF.